Each of the 3 T cell receptor beta chains below was sequenced from the same sample in a study of T cell responses to AZD1222 COVID-19 vaccine. Sequenced by immunoSEQ multiplex PCR; TCRdb stores in-frame clones only, minus some. Among about 130,000 clones listed, approximately 93% were seen once. Material: peripheral blood, obtained on day 0 of AZD1222 vaccination. These receptors came from an adult in good health.

V and J are TRBV18 and TRBJ1-1; 7 positions agree with TRBD1. Germline V CDR1 and CDR2: KGHSH, LQKENI. This CDR3 spans 14 amino acids. J gave up 5 bases and V 0 bases, and 3 bases lay outside the gene matches. The CDR3 DNA reads TGTGCCAGCTCACCACCCCACAGGGGAACTGAAGCTTTCTTT. Residues: CASSPPHRGTEAFF.

The V call is TRBV3-1 (or the pseudogene TRBV3-2), the J call TRBJ2-5; no firm D call. The length of the CDR3 is 12 residues. Trimming took off 3 bases at V and 5 bases at J, with 7 bases between the two ends. Germline CDR1 LGHDT, CDR2 YNNKEL (reference sequence). The CDR3, as DNA: TGTGCCAGCAGCCATGGTCCGGAGACCCAGTACTTC. Amino acid sequence: CASSHGPETQYF.

The chain carries TRBV12-3 or TRBV12-4 and TRBJ2-1; no clear D gene. The CDR3 contains 11 residues. Trimming left V 3 bases short and J 11 bases short, with 8 bases between. The CDR3 protein is CASSFLAQQFF. The CDR3 nucleotides are TGTGCCAGCAGTTTTTTGGCCCAGCAGTTCTTC.